Shown below are 11 T cell receptor beta chains from a single sample sequenced in a study of cytomegalovirus exposure and HLA in healthy donors. The PCR ran on 60 Vbeta and 13 Jbeta primers. Repertoires were generated with immunoSEQ multiplex PCR, while TCRdb's copy carries only in-frame clones and drops some. The data contain some 130,000 clones, 75% to 85% of them singletons. Material: PBMCs. These receptors originate from a male donor in good health and CMV-seronegative.

This rearrangement joins TRBV28 to TRBJ2-2, with D uncertain. The ends were cut back, 6 bases at V and 1 base at J, with 3 bases in the middle. This CDR3 spans 12 amino acids. Germline V lookup: CDR1 MDHEN, CDR2 SYDVKM. This CDR3 is CASSLNTGELFF. As DNA, the CDR3 is TGTGCCAGCAGCCTGAACACCGGGGAGCTGTTTTTT.

The chain employs TRBV9 and TRBJ1-6, with 8 bases identical to TRBD1. The CDR3 covers 15 residues. Germline V gene sequence: CDR1 SGDLS, CDR2 YYNGEE. V lost 5 bases, J lost 10 bases, and 11 bases stayed unmatched. This CDR3 is CASSYYRGGWSPLHF. The DNA of the CDR3 is TGTGCCAGCAGTTATTACAGGGGGGGTTGGTCACCCCTCCACTTT. The entire variable domain, with the rest obtained from reference TRBV9 and TRBJ1-6, is as follows: DSGVTQTPKHLITATGQRVTLRCSPRSGDLSVYWYQQSLDQGLQFLIQYYNGEERAKGNILERFSAQQFPDLHSELNLSSLELGDSALYFCASSYYRGGWSPLHFGNGTRLTVT.

This clone was seen just once. The rearrangement joins TRBV27 to TRBJ2-7; TRBD1 matches at 9 bases. The CDR3 is made up of 14 amino acids. The junction had 3 bases not matched to a gene; V was cut back by 2 bases and J by 4 bases. The germline gives CDR1 MNHEY, CDR2 SMNVEV (reference sequence). The CDR3: CASSLRTGAYEQYF. The CDR3 nucleotides read TGTGCCAGCAGTTTACGGACAGGGGCATACGAGCAGTACTTC.

The CDR3 protein is CASSARDRGYSPLHF. For the CDR3, the DNA is TGTGCCAGCAGCGCCCGGGACAGGGGTTATTCACCCCTCCACTTT. The chain has TRBV9 and TRBJ1-6; 10 nucleotides match TRBD1. V shed 3 bases, J shed 8 bases, and the junction held 5 bases outside the gene matches. The CDR3 is 15 amino acids. Per the germline V gene, CDR1 is SGDLS and CDR2 is YYNGEE.

The rearrangement joins TRBV6-1 to TRBJ2-5, with no clear D. CDR3 length: 13 residues. Per the germline V gene, CDR1 is MNHNS and CDR2 is SASEGT. V gave up 7 bases and J gave up 1 base, with 10 bases separating them. CDR3 amino acids: CASNPVAQETQYF. CDR3 coding DNA: TGTGCCAGCAACCCTGTGGCCCAAGAGACCCAGTACTTC.

The V gene is TRBV5-1, the J gene TRBJ2-7; possibly TRBD1 for D (6 bases). V lost 4 bases, J lost 1 base, and 9 bases lay in between. Looked up from germline, CDR1 is SGHRS and CDR2 is YFSETQ. This CDR3 region has 13 residues. The CDR3 reads CASSPQGSYEQYF. DNA of the CDR3: TGCGCCAGCAGCCCGCAGGGGTCCTACGAGCAGTACTTC.

The chain carries TRBV15 and TRBJ1-3, with 8 bases matching TRBD1. The V gene end was trimmed by 5 bases and the J gene end by 2 bases; junction bases not matched to a gene: 5. The germline CDR1 and CDR2 sequences are LNHNV and YYDKDF (reference sequence). This CDR3 is 15 amino acids long. The CDR3 region is CATSPDRGPGNTIYF. CDR3 bases: TGTGCCACCAGCCCCGACAGGGGCCCTGGAAACACCATATATTTT.

This chain joins TRBV2 and TRBJ2-2; D might be TRBD1 (5 bases). Deletions cut 8 bases from V and 0 bases from J, with 10 bases between. Germline CDR1 is SNHLY and CDR2 is FYNNEI. The CDR3 contains 14 residues. CDR3 nucleotides: TGTGCCAGCTTGCAGGGTTCGAACACCGGGGAGCTGTTTTTT. This encodes CASLQGSNTGELFF.

V and J are TRBV28 and TRBJ2-1; possibly TRBD1 for D (6 bases). CDR1 and CDR2 (germline): MDHEN, SYDVKM. V shed 4 bases and J shed 10 bases, with 17 bases lying between them. CDR3 length equals 14 residues. Here the CDR3 reads CASSSIQGRWEQFF. The CDR3, as DNA: TGTGCCAGCAGTTCTATACAGGGTCGTTGGGAGCAGTTCTTC.

CDR3 sequence (DNA): TGTGCCATCAGTGAGCCAGGACTAGCGGGAGGCATCTACGAGCAGTACTTC. It specifies CAISEPGLAGGIYEQYF. This sequence joins TRBV10-3 and TRBJ2-7; TRBD2 aligns across 14 bases. Trimming at V came to 2 bases and at J to 3 bases, leaving 6 bases not matched to a gene. The CDR3 has 17 amino acids. Germline values: CDR1 ENHRY, CDR2 SYGVKD.

This rearrangement joins TRBV7-2 to TRBJ2-5; TRBD2 agrees at 8 bases. The germline V gene encodes CDR1 SGHTA and CDR2 FQGNSA. This CDR3 region has 16 residues. V dropped 2 bases and J dropped 2; count of bases not matched to a gene: 7. CDR3 amino acids: CASSLSSGGGQETQYF. The DNA of the CDR3 is TGTGCCAGCAGCTTATCCAGCGGGGGTGGTCAAGAGACCCAGTACTTC.